This T cell receptor beta chain emerged from a study of cytomegalovirus exposure and HLA in healthy donors. The study, taken as a whole, reports: Follow-up analysis later connected one missense variant in DCLRE1C with trimming of TCR beta V- and J-genes. The likely explanation for a cluster of highly shared sequence variants was sequencing artifact. The study recorded 160 or so TCR beta chains that were cytomegalovirus-associated.

Remarks on this clone: Its antigen is currently unknown.

The study ran its PCR with 60 Vbeta and 13 Jbeta primers. Clones were sequenced by immunoSEQ multiplex PCR, and TCRdb holds only the in-frame ones, with some missing. Of approximately 130,000 clones in the sample, 75% to 85% were seen once. CDR1 is SGHRS, CDR2 YFSETQ, per germline. This CDR3 spans 15 amino acids. Trimming removed 5 bases from V and 7 bases from J; junction bases left unmatched: 11. The chain carries TRBV5-1 and TRBJ2-2; TRBD1 agrees at 7 bases. The sequence derives from a female donor in good health and CMV-seropositive. The sample was PBMCs. The CDR3 bases are TGCGCCAGCAGTCCACGACAGGGTGCGGGCGGGGAGCTGTTTTTT. It is translated as CASSPRQGAGGELFF.